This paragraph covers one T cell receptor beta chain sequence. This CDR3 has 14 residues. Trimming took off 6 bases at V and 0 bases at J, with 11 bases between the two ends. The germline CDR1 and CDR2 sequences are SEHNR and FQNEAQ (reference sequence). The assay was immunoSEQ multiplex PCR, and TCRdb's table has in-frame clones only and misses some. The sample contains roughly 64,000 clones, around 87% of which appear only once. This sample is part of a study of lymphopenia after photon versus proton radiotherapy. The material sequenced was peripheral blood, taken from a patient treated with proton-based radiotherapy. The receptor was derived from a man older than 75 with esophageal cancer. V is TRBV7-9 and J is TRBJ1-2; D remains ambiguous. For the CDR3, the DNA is TGTGCCAGCAGGGTGGGAGGATCTAACTATGGCTACACCTTC. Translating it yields CASRVGGSNYGYTF.